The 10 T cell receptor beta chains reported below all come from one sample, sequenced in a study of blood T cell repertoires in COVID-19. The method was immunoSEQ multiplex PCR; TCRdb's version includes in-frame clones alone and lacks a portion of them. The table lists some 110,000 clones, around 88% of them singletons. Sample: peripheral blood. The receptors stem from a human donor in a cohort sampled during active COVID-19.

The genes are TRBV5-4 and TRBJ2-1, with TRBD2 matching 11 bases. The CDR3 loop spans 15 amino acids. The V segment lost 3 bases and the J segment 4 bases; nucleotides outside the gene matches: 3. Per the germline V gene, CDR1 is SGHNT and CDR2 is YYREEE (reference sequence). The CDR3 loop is CASSSTSGNYNEQFF. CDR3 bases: TGTGCCAGCAGCTCGACTAGCGGGAATTACAATGAGCAGTTCTTC.

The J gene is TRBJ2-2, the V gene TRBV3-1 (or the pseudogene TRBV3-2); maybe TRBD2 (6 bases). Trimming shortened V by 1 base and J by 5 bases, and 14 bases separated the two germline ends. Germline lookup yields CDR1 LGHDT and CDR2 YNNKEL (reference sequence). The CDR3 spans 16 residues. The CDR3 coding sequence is TGTGCCAGCAGCCAAGTCGGGGGAGGTCGTACCGGGGAGCTGTTTTTT. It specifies CASSQVGGGRTGELFF.

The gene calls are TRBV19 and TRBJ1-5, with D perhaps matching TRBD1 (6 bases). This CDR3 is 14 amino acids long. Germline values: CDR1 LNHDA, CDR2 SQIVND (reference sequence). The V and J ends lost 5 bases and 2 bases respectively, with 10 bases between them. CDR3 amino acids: CASSVSGGNQPQHF. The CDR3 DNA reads TGTGCCAGTAGTGTCTCAGGGGGCAATCAGCCCCAGCATTTT.

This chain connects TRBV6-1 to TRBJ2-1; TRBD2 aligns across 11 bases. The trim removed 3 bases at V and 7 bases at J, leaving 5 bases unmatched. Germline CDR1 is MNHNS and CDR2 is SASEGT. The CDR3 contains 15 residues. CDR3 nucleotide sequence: TGTGCCAGCAGTGACGGGACTAGCGGAATGAATGAGCAGTTCTTC. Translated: CASSDGTSGMNEQFF.

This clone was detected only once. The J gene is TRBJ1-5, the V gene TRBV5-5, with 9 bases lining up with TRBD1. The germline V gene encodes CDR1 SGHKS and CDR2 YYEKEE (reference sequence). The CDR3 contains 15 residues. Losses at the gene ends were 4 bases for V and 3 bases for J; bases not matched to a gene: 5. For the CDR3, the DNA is TGTGCCAGCAGCGCCGGGACAGGGCCCAATCAGCCCCAGCATTTT. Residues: CASSAGTGPNQPQHF.

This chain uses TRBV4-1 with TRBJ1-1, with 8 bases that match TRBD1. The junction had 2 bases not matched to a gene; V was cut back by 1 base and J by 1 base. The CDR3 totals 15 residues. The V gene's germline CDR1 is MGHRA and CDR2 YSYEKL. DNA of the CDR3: TGCGCCAGCAGCCAAGTCGGGACAGGGAACACTGAAGCTTTCTTT. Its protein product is CASSQVGTGNTEAFF.

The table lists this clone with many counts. The CDR3 protein is CASSPLTDFLGYTF. In nucleotides, the CDR3 is TGTGCCAGCAGTCCCCTGACAGATTTTTTAGGCTACACCTTC. The chain carries TRBV6-5 and TRBJ1-2, with a weak D call TRBD1 (5 bases). Trimming stripped 5 bases from V and 8 bases from J, with 18 bases between. CDR3 size: 14 residues. Germline CDR1 reads MNHEY; CDR2 reads SVGAGI.

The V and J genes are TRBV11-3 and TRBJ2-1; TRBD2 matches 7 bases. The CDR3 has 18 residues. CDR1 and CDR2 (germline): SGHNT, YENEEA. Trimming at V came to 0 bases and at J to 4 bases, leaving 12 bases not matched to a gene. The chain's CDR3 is CASSLEAPDPSGYNEQFF. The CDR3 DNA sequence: TGTGCCAGCAGCTTAGAGGCCCCTGACCCTAGCGGTTACAATGAGCAGTTCTTC. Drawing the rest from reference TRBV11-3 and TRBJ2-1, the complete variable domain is EAGVVQSPRYKIIEKKQPVAFWCNPISGHNTLYWYLQNLGQGPELLIRYENEEAVDDSQLPKDRFSAERLKGVDSTLKIQPAELGDSAVYLCASSLEAPDPSGYNEQFFGPGTRLTVL.

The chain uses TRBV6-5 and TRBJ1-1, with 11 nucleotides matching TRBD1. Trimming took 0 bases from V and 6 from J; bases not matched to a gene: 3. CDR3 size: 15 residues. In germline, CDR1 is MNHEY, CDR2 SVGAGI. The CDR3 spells CASSYSDRGLAEAFF. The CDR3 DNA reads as TGTGCCAGCAGTTACTCGGACAGGGGGCTCGCTGAAGCTTTCTTT.

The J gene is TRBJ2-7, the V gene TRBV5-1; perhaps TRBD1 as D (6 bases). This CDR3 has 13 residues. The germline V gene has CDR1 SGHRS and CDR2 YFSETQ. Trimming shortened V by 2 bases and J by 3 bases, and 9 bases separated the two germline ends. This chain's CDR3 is CASSFLRGYEQYF. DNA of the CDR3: TGCGCCAGCAGCTTTCTCAGGGGCTACGAGCAGTACTTC.